This paragraph covers one TCR beta chain sequence. Its antigen is still unknown. These data come from a study of T cells expressing NK-cell markers. Whole-study context: HCMV seropositivity marked most of the eight sequenced donors; one was seronegative. General study findings and limits: Each of a handful of donors carried dominant NKG2C+ clonotypes accounting for about 1.0-8% of CD8+ T cells. The leading position in the CD3+CD56-NKG2C+ fraction of four donors also went to these clonotypes.

This CDR3 comprises 15 residues. CDR1 and CDR2 (germline): MNHEY, SVGAGI. Beta-chain TCR cDNA was generated via 5'RACE template switching with UMIs. TCRdb reanalyzed the 5' RACE reads, giving one entry per CDR3 protein sequence and no DNA. The sample is made up of about 370,000 distinct CDR3 sequences, and the top ten hold roughly a tenth of it. This sequence originates from a woman in her forties or fifties in good health. Sequenced input: blood T cells: a sorted CD56 or NKG2C T cell subset, CD4+ or CD8+ T cells, or bulk PBMC T cells (not recorded which). V usage is TRBV6-5 and J usage is TRBJ2-7; TCRdb lists TRBD1, though no DNA is available to test this call. The CDR3 region is CASSATRTGGGEQYF.